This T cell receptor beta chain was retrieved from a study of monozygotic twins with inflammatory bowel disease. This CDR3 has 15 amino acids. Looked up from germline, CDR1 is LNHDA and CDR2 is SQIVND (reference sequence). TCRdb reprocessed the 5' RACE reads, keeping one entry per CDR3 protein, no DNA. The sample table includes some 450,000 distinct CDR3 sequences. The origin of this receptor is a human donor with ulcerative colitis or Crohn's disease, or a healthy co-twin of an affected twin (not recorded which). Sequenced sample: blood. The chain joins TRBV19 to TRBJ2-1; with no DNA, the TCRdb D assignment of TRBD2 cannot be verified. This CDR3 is CASSIVRNSGNEQFF. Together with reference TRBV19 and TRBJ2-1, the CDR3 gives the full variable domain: DGGITQSPKYLFRKEGQNVTLSCEQNLNHDAMYWYRQDPGQGLRLIYYSQIVNDFQKGDIAEGYSVSREKKESFPLTVTSAQKNPTAFYLCASSIVRNSGNEQFFGPGTRLTVL.